This T cell receptor (beta chain) was recorded in a study of graft-versus-host responses after intestinal transplantation. Looking at the study overall: Every transplant recipient was induced with anti-thymocyte globulin, then maintained on tacrolimus and steroids for about 3 years. Points from the study as a whole: Early after transplant, HvG declines were associated with peak levels of circulating GvH clones. High graft-versus-host to host-versus-graft T cell clonal ratios marked allografts of patients with graft-donor macrochimerism. Marrow from the recipient contained GvH clones, some of which had appeared first in ileum or blood.

Sequencing used immunoSEQ multiplex PCR; TCRdb keeps in-frame clones, though not all of them. The table records some 23,000 clones, approximately 94% of them present only once. Germline V gene lookup returns CDR1 SGDLS and CDR2 YYNGEE. The CDR3 is made up of 14 amino acids. With 6 bases clipped from V and 7 bases from J, the junction kept 3 bases outside the gene matches. A remark on this clone: What it binds is unknown.

The sequence came from a human patient who received an intestinal transplant, so some T cells may come from the graft donor. The material sequenced was PBMCs, taken 156 days after intestinal transplant. The chain links TRBV9 to TRBJ2-1, with 14 nucleotides matching TRBD2. The CDR3 DNA reads TGTGCCAGCACGACTAGCGGGGGGGCGAATGAGCAGTTCTTC. It codes for CASTTSGGANEQFF.